This T cell receptor (beta chain) was captured by sequencing in a study of cytomegalovirus exposure and HLA in healthy donors. Comment on this clone: Its cognate antigen is unknown.

Germline trimming cut 1 base from V and 10 bases from J; bases unmatched to any gene: 2. The CDR3 has 13 residues. Germline-derived CDR1 and CDR2 are SEHNR and FQNEAQ (reference sequence). PCR amplification relied on 60 Vbeta primers (plus 13 Jbeta primers). Clones were sequenced by immunoSEQ multiplex PCR, and TCRdb holds only the in-frame ones, with some missing. This sample contains around 25,000 clones. Study-level points and caveats: Immune exposure information available was restricted to CMV serostatus. Cytomegalovirus-associated TCR beta chains were listed, numbering 150 to 200. As a later analysis showed, a missense DCLRE1C variant was linked to trimming of TCR beta V- and J-genes.

V gene TRBV7-9 combines with J gene TRBJ1-2; 11 bases fit TRBD1. The TCR was taken from a male donor in good health and CMV-seropositive. The source material was PBMCs. The CDR3 spells CASSLGTGGDYTF. The CDR3 DNA follows: TGTGCCAGCAGCTTAGGGACAGGGGGCGACTACACCTTC.